These 14 T cell receptor beta chains share one sample of origin, sequenced in a study of beta chain features in type 1 diabetes. General observations from the study: All four CD4+ subsets from Type 1 diabetes patients carried moderately but significantly shorter TCRB CDR3s.

Every bit of the isolated RNA underwent reverse transcription, so sequencing read expressed TCRB transcripts. Produced via immunoSEQ multiplex PCR; TCRdb's table is partial and in-frame only. The sample consists of 250,000 to 350,000 clones, approximately 15% of them appearing once. Their antigen targets remain unknown. The sequencing sample was made of naive CD4+ T cells from blood. All receptors derive from a man aged 30 to 45 with type 1 diabetes.

The gene calls are TRBV28 and TRBJ2-3, with 9 bases identical to TRBD2. Trimming cost V 2 bases and J 6 bases; bases outside gene matches: 6. The CDR3 spans 15 residues. CDR1 is MDHEN, CDR2 SYDVKM, per germline. The CDR3, as DNA: TGTGCCAGCAGTTTAGCGGGAGGGATAGCCGATACGCAGTATTTT. Its protein product is CASSLAGGIADTQYF.

The J gene is TRBJ1-1, the V gene TRBV27; D possibly corresponds to TRBD1 (6 bases). Trimming removed 3 bases from V and 5 bases from J, with 10 bases in between. Germline V lookup: CDR1 MNHEY, CDR2 SMNVEV (reference sequence). CDR3 length: 13 amino acids. In DNA form, the CDR3 reads TGTGCCAGCAGTTTTGCAGGGGTTACTGAAGCTTTCTTT. This gives the protein CASSFAGVTEAFF.

This clone showed up just a few times. V usage is TRBV10-3 and J usage is TRBJ2-1; 7 bases map to TRBD2. V gave up 7 bases and J gave up 6 bases; unmatched junction bases: 6. The length of the CDR3 is 13 residues. Germline V gives CDR1 ENHRY, CDR2 SYGVKD. The CDR3 loop is CAITAGEVNEQFF. The CDR3 DNA follows: TGTGCCATCACGGCGGGAGAGGTCAATGAGCAGTTCTTC.

There are a few counts of this clone. The chain has TRBV18 and TRBJ2-7, with 8 positions matching TRBD1. Germline CDR1 and CDR2: KGHSH and LQKENI. CDR3 length: 13 residues. J gave up 5 bases and V 3 bases, and 3 bases lay outside the gene matches. In nucleotides, the CDR3 is TGTGCCAGCTCACCGGACAGGGCGAACGAGCAGTACTTC. It is translated as CASSPDRANEQYF.

The chain joins TRBV7-2 to TRBJ2-5; D may be TRBD2 (5 bases). V gave up 3 bases and J gave up 5 bases, with 7 bases separating them. Per germline, CDR1 SGHTA and CDR2 FQGNSA. The CDR3 consists of 12 residues. The CDR3 spells CASSFQRETQYF. The CDR3, as DNA: TGTGCCAGCAGCTTTCAGCGGGAGACCCAGTACTTC. The full variable domain, with the rest looked up from reference TRBV7-2 and TRBJ2-5, is GAGVSQSPSNKVTEKGKDVELRCDPISGHTALYWYRQSLGQGLEFLIYFQGNSAPDKSGLPSDRFSAERTGGSVSTLTIQRTQQEDSAVYLCASSFQRETQYFGPGTRLLVL.

This chain connects TRBV7-9 to TRBJ2-1, with 7 bases lining up with TRBD2. Trimming took 2 bases from V and 2 from J; bases not matched to a gene: 3. Per the germline V gene, CDR1 is SEHNR and CDR2 is FQNEAQ (reference sequence). The CDR3 spans 15 residues. CDR3 sequence: CASSLLADTYNEQFF. DNA for the CDR3: TGTGCCAGCAGCTTACTAGCGGACACCTACAATGAGCAGTTCTTC.

In its sample, this clone was seen a few times. This chain joins TRBV30 and TRBJ1-1, with no clear D. The length of the CDR3 is 14 residues. V lost 5 bases and J lost 5, with 18 bases in between. Germline CDR1 reads GTSNPN; CDR2 reads SVGIG (reference sequence). The chain's CDR3 is CAWVRRPPGTEAFF. Written as DNA, the CDR3 is TGTGCCTGGGTCAGAAGGCCGCCGGGGACTGAAGCTTTCTTT.

This chain uses TRBV18 with TRBJ2-7, with D perhaps matching TRBD1 (6 bases). The CDR3 contains 12 residues. The ends were cut back, 6 bases at V and 5 bases at J, with 11 bases in the middle. Germline values: CDR1 KGHSH, CDR2 LQKENI. The DNA for the CDR3 is TGTGCCAGCTCGTCAAACAGGGACGAGCAGTACTTC. Its translation: CASSSNRDEQYF.

J is TRBJ1-5 and V is TRBV5-6; no reliable D call. This CDR3 contains 12 residues. CDR1 is SGHDT and CDR2 is YYEEEE in the germline V gene. Deletions cut 4 bases from V and 3 bases from J, with 5 bases between. The CDR3 protein is CASSQLNQPQHF. CDR3 DNA: TGTGCCAGCAGCCAACTCAATCAGCCCCAGCATTTT.

This chain uses TRBV18 with TRBJ2-2, with 8 bases aligning to TRBD2. CDR1 is KGHSH and CDR2 is LQKENI in the germline V gene. This CDR3 is 14 amino acids long. The junction had 3 bases not matched to a gene; V was cut back by 3 bases and J by 6 bases. The CDR3 loop is CASSPKRESGELFF. As DNA, the CDR3 is TGTGCCAGCTCACCCAAGCGGGAGTCCGGGGAGCTGTTTTTT.

This clone was seen a handful of times. The chain joins TRBV18 to TRBJ2-7; no definite D call. Deletions cut 3 bases from V and 2 bases from J, with 17 bases between. The CDR3 consists of 16 residues. Germline V lookup: CDR1 KGHSH, CDR2 LQKENI. Here the CDR3 DNA reads TGTGCCAGCTCACCGCTGCGCGGAGTTAGGCCCTACGAGCAGTACTTC. It specifies CASSPLRGVRPYEQYF. The whole variable domain, filled in from reference TRBV18 and TRBJ2-7, reads NAGVMQNPRHLVRRRGQEARLRCSPMKGHSHVYWYRQLPEEGLKFMVYLQKENIIDESGMPKERFSAEFPKEGPSILRIQQVVRGDSAAYFCASSPLRGVRPYEQYFGPGTRLTVT.

The CDR3 sequence is CASSEEGGPYEQYF. DNA for the CDR3: TGTGCCAGCAGCGAAGAAGGGGGACCCTACGAGCAGTACTTC. The V and J genes are TRBV5-6 and TRBJ2-7; TRBD1 might be the D (6 bases). The CDR3 sequence is 14 residues long. V was shortened by 4 bases and J by 2 bases, with 13 bases between the two germline ends. The germline gives CDR1 SGHDT, CDR2 YYEEEE.

This sequence joins TRBV6-1 and TRBJ1-2; D is undetermined. V dropped 6 bases and J dropped 5 bases, with 10 bases sitting between them. The germline V gene has CDR1 MNHNS and CDR2 SASEGT. CDR3 size: 12 residues. The CDR3 region is CASRETWYGYTF. CDR3 sequence (DNA): TGTGCCAGCAGGGAGACCTGGTATGGCTACACCTTC.

The CDR3 coding sequence is TGTGCCAGTAGTATAGTCAGGGGAGTGTACACCGGGGAGCTGTTTTTT. It is translated as CASSIVRGVYTGELFF. The chain uses TRBV19 and TRBJ2-2; D is perhaps TRBD1 (6 bases). This CDR3 contains 16 residues. CDR1 is LNHDA and CDR2 is SQIVND in the germline V gene (reference sequence). The V gene lost 1 base and the J gene lost 3 bases, with 12 bases spanning the gap. The full variable domain, with the rest looked up from reference TRBV19 and TRBJ2-2, is DGGITQSPKYLFRKEGQNVTLSCEQNLNHDAMYWYRQDPGQGLRLIYYSQIVNDFQKGDIAEGYSVSREKKESFPLTVTSAQKNPTAFYLCASSIVRGVYTGELFFGEGSRLTVL.